These T cell receptor beta chains were read from a single sample in a study of early T cells in non-severe SARS-CoV-2 infection. TCRdb fed the 5' RACE reads into MiXCR, producing one record per CDR3 protein. The sample has tens of thousands of distinct CDR3 sequences, approximately 14% seen once. The sample comprised whole blood. The receptors originated from an adult who was a healthcare worker with PCR-confirmed SARS-CoV-2 infection or an uninfected control (not recorded which). Both conserved end residues are part of each CDR3. D genes are given only for firm matches. Clone size is not always given. Where it is, it says once, few, many or a class for expanded clones.

abundance	d_gene	v_gene	j_gene	CDR3aa	CDR3nt
few	.	TRBV20-1	TRBJ1-3	CSARAPDSFSGNTIYF	TGCAGTGCTAGAGCCCCGGACAGTTTCTCTGGAAACACCATATATTTT
many	.	TRBV24-1	TRBJ2-6	CATSDHSGANVLTF	TGTGCCACCAGTGACCACTCTGGGGCCAACGTCCTGACTTTC
.	.	TRBV12-3/TRBV12-4	TRBJ2-7	CASSRPSYEQYF	TGTGCCAGCAGTCGGCCGAGCTACGAGCAGTACTTC
.	.	TRBV5-1	TRBJ1-4	CASSGTSRGGEKLFF	TGCGCCAGCAGCGGGACCTCGAGGGGTGGAGAAAAACTGTTTTTT
.	TRBD2	TRBV19	TRBJ2-1	CASTSGRGNEQFF	TGTGCCAGCACTAGCGGGCGAGGCAATGAGCAGTTCTTC
once	.	TRBV10-1	TRBJ2-1	CASSSGGHNEQFF	TGCGCCAGCTCCTCTGGAGGGCACAATGAGCAGTTCTTC
.	.	TRBV11-3	TRBJ2-1	CASSLVDNEQFF	TGTGCCAGCAGCTTAGTAGACAATGAGCAGTTCTTC
.	TRBD2	TRBV12-3/TRBV12-4	TRBJ2-4	CASSNGLAGALQYF	TGTGCCAGCAGCAATGGACTAGCGGGAGCCCTTCAGTACTTC
few	.	TRBV29-1	TRBJ2-2	CSVEDSVNTGELFF	TGCAGCGTTGAGGATAGCGTAAACACCGGGGAGCTGTTTTTT
few	TRBD2	TRBV4-2	TRBJ2-1	CASSQDLTLVAGGYNEQFF	TGTGCCAGCAGCCAAGACCTCACCTTGGTAGCGGGAGGTTACAATGAGCAGTTCTTC
.	.	TRBV21-1	TRBJ2-3	CAFPTRTGRTDTQYF	TGTGCCTTCCCGACCCGGACAGGGAGAACAGATACGCAGTATTTT
few	TRBD1	TRBV6-6	TRBJ2-7	CASSYLGQGGEQYF	TGTGCCAGCAGTTACTTGGGACAGGGGGGAGAGCAGTACTTC
.	.	TRBV30	TRBJ1-1	CAWKVGNTEAFF	TGTGCCTGGAAGGTCGGAAACACTGAAGCTTTCTTT
.	.	TRBV5-6	TRBJ2-7	CASSLLREAYEQYF	TGTGCCAGCAGCTTGCTTAGGGAGGCCTACGAGCAGTACTTC
few	TRBD2	TRBV19	TRBJ2-1	CASSIWTSGSDEQFF	TGTGCCAGTAGTATCTGGACTAGCGGGAGCGATGAGCAGTTCTTC
.	TRBD2	TRBV4-2	TRBJ2-7	CASSFRLAATYEQYF	TGTGCCAGCAGCTTCCGACTAGCTGCCACCTACGAGCAGTACTTC